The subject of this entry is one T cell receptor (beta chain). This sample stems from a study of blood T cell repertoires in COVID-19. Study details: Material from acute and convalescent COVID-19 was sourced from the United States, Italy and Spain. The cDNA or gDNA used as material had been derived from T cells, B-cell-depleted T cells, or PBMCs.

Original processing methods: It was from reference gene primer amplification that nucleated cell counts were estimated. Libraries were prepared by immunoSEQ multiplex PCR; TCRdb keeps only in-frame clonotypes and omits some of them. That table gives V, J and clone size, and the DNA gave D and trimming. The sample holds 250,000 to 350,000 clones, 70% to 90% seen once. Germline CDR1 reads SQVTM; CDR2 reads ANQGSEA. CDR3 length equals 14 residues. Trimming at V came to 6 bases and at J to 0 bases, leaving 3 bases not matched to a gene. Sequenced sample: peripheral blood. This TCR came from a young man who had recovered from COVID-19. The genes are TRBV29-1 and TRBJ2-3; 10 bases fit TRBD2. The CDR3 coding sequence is TGCAGCGTGATGACTAGCGGGAGCACAGATACGCAGTATTTT. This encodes CSVMTSGSTDTQYF.